This TCR beta chain was profiled in a study of shared T cell receptors in the human thymus. Trimming took off 3 bases at V and 1 base at J, with 9 bases between the two ends. In germline, CDR1 is SNHLY, CDR2 FYNNEI. The CDR3 is 14 residues long. TCRdb keeps only in-frame clones here, not all; method: immunoSEQ multiplex PCR. The sample holds around 730,000 clones, approximately 85% seen once. These data also featured in a second study, about human thymus T cells. That report adds: The study used thymus tissue resected during corrective heart surgery. Biased V and J segment usage appeared in thymus and peripheral blood.

The V call is TRBV2, the J call TRBJ1-1; no reliable D call. Sequenced sample: thymocytes. This clonotype originated in a girl less than two years old with a congenital heart defect. This chain's CDR3 is CASSDRQANTEAFF. CDR3 sequence (DNA): TGTGCCAGCAGTGATCGACAAGCGAACACTGAAGCTTTCTTT.